Sequencing of this T cell receptor beta chain was carried out in a study of blood T cell repertoires in COVID-19. Study background: The samples span acute and convalescent COVID-19 from the United States, Italy and Spain.

Germline V gives CDR1 LNHDA, CDR2 SQIVND (reference sequence). The CDR3 length is 13 residues. With 7 bases removed from V and 5 bases from J, the gap between germline ends came to 14 bases. The data were produced by immunoSEQ multiplex PCR, yet TCRdb's version contains in-frame clones alone and is incomplete. The table records about 140,000 clones, around 86% of them present only once. Sequenced input: peripheral blood. The V gene is TRBV19, the J gene TRBJ1-1; maybe TRBD1 (5 bases). The source of this sequence is a human donor in a cohort sampled during active COVID-19. In DNA, the CDR3 is TGTGCCAGTAAAATGGGGGGGTATACTGAAGCTTTCTTT. This gives the protein CASKMGGYTEAFF.